This T cell receptor (beta chain) was sequenced during a study of shared clonotypes between healthy human individuals. General study results and limits: Generally, naive subsets came out with larger estimated richness than memory subsets. For naive CD4 cells, around 5% of clonotypes were shared across a handful of donors.

Concerning this clone itself: Antigen: not known.

Libraries were prepared by immunoSEQ multiplex PCR; TCRdb keeps only in-frame clonotypes and omits some of them. The data contain around 2.1 million clones, 90% to 96% of them seen just once; the ten biggest clones take up about 0.13%. Healthy and HIV-negative, the adult donors had no recent acute infections or vaccinations. Germline V CDR1 and CDR2: KGHSH, LQKENI. V dropped 3 bases and J dropped 4 bases, with 15 bases sitting between them. CDR3 size: 15 residues. The receptor comes from a man aged 18 to 30 in good health. This chain uses TRBV18 with TRBJ2-5, with D possibly matching TRBD2 (5 bases). The sequenced sample consisted of naive CD4+ T cells sorted from blood. Subset reported: CD45RA+ positively selected. Here the CDR3 reads CASSPFFAEGETQYF. The CDR3 DNA is TGTGCCAGCTCACCCTTCTTTGCCGAGGGAGAGACCCAGTACTTC.